In this sample, the clone carrying this T cell receptor beta chain turned up a few times. The antigen is not known. RNA transcripts yielded amplified TCR beta CDR3 regions. The study used the HTBI primer set for a first-round RT-PCR of the TCR CDR3. TCRdb reprocessed the multiplex PCR reads via MiXCR and lists one record per CDR3 protein. This sample has 600,000 or so distinct CDR3 sequences, with around 46% found just once. The sample originates from a study of T cells in Graves' hyperthyroidism and ophthalmopathy. Study conclusions and caveats: Within blood appeared most thyroid clonotypes that had expanded above 0.001.

The trim removed 6 bases at V and 2 bases at J, leaving 12 bases unmatched. The CDR3 covers 18 residues. This clonotype originated in a woman between 18 and 30 years old with Graves' hyperthyroidism. The gene calls are TRBV12-3 or TRBV12-4 and TRBJ2-5; 13 bases agree with TRBD2. The sample comprised peripheral blood or thyroid tissue (not recorded which). The CDR3 spells CASSGRTSGGRIQETQYF. In DNA form, the CDR3 reads TGTGCCAGCAGCGGGCGGACTAGCGGGGGACGTATTCAAGAGACCCAGTACTTC.